Described below is a single T cell receptor (beta chain) sequence and its context. This specimen comes from a study of technical replicates of blood from a handful of donors. The CDR3 sequence is 16 residues long. The J segment lost 3 bases and the V segment lost 4 bases, leaving 9 bases of the junction unmatched. The germline V gene encodes CDR1 MNHEY and CDR2 SVGAGI. Repertoires were generated with immunoSEQ multiplex PCR, while TCRdb's copy carries only in-frame clones and drops some. The repertoire holds under 100,000 clones, approximately 83% seen once, with approximately 5% in the top ten. The sequence was collected from a human donor in good health. Some clones in this sample may be carry-over from other donors' samples. The sample was PBMCs. This sequence joins TRBV6-5 and TRBJ1-5; 7 bases agree with TRBD1. The CDR3 loop is CASSSYPGQSNQPQHF. The CDR3 nucleotides are TGTGCCAGCAGTTCCTATCCGGGACAGTCCAATCAGCCCCAGCATTTT.